This T cell receptor beta chain was sequenced for a study of T cell repertoires in cytomegalovirus infection. TCRdb passed the reads through MiXCR, listing each CDR3 protein once. This sample has hundreds of thousands of distinct CDR3 sequences, with under 40% found just once. The CDR3 has 14 amino acids. Germline V CDR1 and CDR2: SNHLY, FYNNEI. The V and J ends lost 8 bases and 4 bases respectively, with 17 bases between them. V gene TRBV2 combines with J gene TRBJ1-1, with D possibly matching TRBD1 (6 bases). The sequence derives from a human donor in good health (CMV status not recorded). Some clones in this sample may be carry-over from other donors' samples. Sequencing was performed on PBMCs. The CDR3, as DNA: TGTGCCAGCGGGGAGACTAAGGGGGTCACTGAAGCTTTCTTT. It translates to CASGETKGVTEAFF.